The clone carrying this T cell receptor (beta chain) was counted only a few times. Antigen specificity is unknown. Next came a second PCR, run for about 6 to 11 cycles, which used a sample-barcoded 5' primer along with a J-beta primer mix. Each cDNA molecule received a tag from a template-switch adaptor that had 12 random nucleotides. Via MiXCR, TCRdb re-called the 5' RACE reads, giving one row per CDR3 protein. The sample lists 1.5 million to 2 million distinct CDR3 sequences, roughly 27% seen once, with 6.5% to 8.5% in the top ten. The CDR3 extends over 13 amino acids. Germline V gene data show CDR1 as MNHNY and CDR2 as SVGAGI (reference sequence). The V end was cut by 4 bases, the J end by 7 bases, with 14 bases between. This specimen belongs to a study of blood T cells in healthy people across ages. General observations from the study: Comparison with aged donors showed that long-lived donors had more naive CD4+ cells and higher diversity. Those diversity estimates obtained from one million T cells were thought to be underestimates.

Input material: blood. The origin of this receptor is a woman under 40 in good health. V usage is TRBV6-6 and J usage is TRBJ2-7; the D gene is possibly TRBD2 (5 bases). CDR3 sequence: CASSFNSVNEQYF. DNA of the CDR3: TGTGCCAGCAGTTTTAATAGCGTCAATGAGCAGTACTTC.